Below are 12 T cell receptor beta chains sequenced from a single sample in a study of blood T cells in healthy people across ages. Next came a second PCR, run for about 6 to 12 cycles, which used a sample-barcoded 5' primer along with a J-beta primer mix. TCRdb re-derived calls from the 5' RACE reads in MiXCR, one entry per CDR3 protein. The sample carries approximately 780,000 distinct CDR3 sequences, roughly 25% recorded once. The same sample was also used in a study of T cells of mothers and their children.

The specimen was blood. All receptors come from a boy aged 10-17 years in good health.

The chain carries TRBV20-1 and TRBJ1-1; D is unresolved. The germline V and J ends were trimmed by 0 bases and 11 bases, with 10 bases remaining between them. Per the germline V gene, CDR1 is DFQATT and CDR2 is SNEGSKA (reference sequence). The CDR3 sequence is 11 residues long. CDR3 bases: TGCAGTGCTAGAGATCAGGAACGGGCTTTCTTT. Encoded protein: CSARDQERAFF.

This clonotype appeared a few times. V usage is TRBV5-4 and J usage is TRBJ2-5; either TRBD1 or TRBD2 may fit D (5 bases each). Matching the DNA end better, TRBJ2-7 makes the J call doubtful. The CDR3 is made up of 15 amino acids. Germline V CDR1 and CDR2: SGHNT, YYREEE (reference sequence). CDR3 bases: TGTGCCAGCAGCTTGGGAGGGGATGGGTCCTACGAGCAGTACTTC. This gives the protein CASSLGGDGSYEQYF.

The rearrangement uses TRBV2 and TRBJ1-2, with a tentative D call TRBD1 (5 bases). This CDR3 region has 17 residues. V lost 3 bases to trimming and J lost 2 bases, with 19 bases between them. Germline loops: CDR1 SNHLY, CDR2 FYNNEI. CDR3 in DNA: TGTGCCAGCAGTGATAGCCCGGGACTGAAACTCAACTATGGCTACACCTTC. Translation: CASSDSPGLKLNYGYTF.

In its sample, this clonotype was seen a few times. J is TRBJ2-1 and V is TRBV11-2, with 8 bases matching TRBD2. Germline V gives CDR1 SGHAT, CDR2 FQNNGV. The CDR3 sequence is 15 residues long. V dropped 5 bases and J dropped 8; count of bases not matched to a gene: 11. For the CDR3, the DNA is TGTGCCAGCAGCGCCCCGGGACTAGAAGGGCATGAGCAGTTCTTC. Its protein is CASSAPGLEGHEQFF. Full variable domain (missing parts from reference TRBV11-2 and TRBJ2-1): EAGVAQSPRYKIIEKRQSVAFWCNPISGHATLYWYQQILGQGPKLLIQFQNNGVVDDSQLPKDRFSAERLKGVDSTLKIQPAKLEDSAVYLCASSAPGLEGHEQFFGPGTRLTVL.

The rearrangement joins TRBV20-1 to TRBJ1-2; 7 bases align to TRBD1. This CDR3 has 13 amino acids. The V gene's germline CDR1 is DFQATT and CDR2 SNEGSKA (reference sequence). The ends lost 6 bases at V and 2 bases at J; junction bases unmatched: 6. The CDR3 DNA is TGCAGTGCCGTGCGGGACAGCAACTATGGCTACACCTTC. As protein: CSAVRDSNYGYTF.

This clonotype was seen only a few times. The J gene is TRBJ1-1, the V gene TRBV4-1; D is unclear. There are 13 residues in the CDR3. V was trimmed by 0 bases and J by 8 bases, leaving 10 bases between them. Per the germline V gene, CDR1 is MGHRA and CDR2 is YSYEKL. The DNA for the CDR3 is TGCGCCAGCAGCCAAGACGGAAAGAGAGAAGCTTTCTTT. Its protein is CASSQDGKREAFF.

This clonotype was counted between two and nine times. V and J are TRBV4-1 and TRBJ2-5; unclear D gene. The J call may be wrong; the DNA end is better matched by TRBJ2-7. This CDR3 spans 15 amino acids. CDR1 and CDR2 (germline): MGHRA, YSYEKL. In DNA, the CDR3 is TGCGCCAGCAGCCAAATTGGGCTGAATTCCTACGAGCAGTACTTC. Amino acid sequence: CASSQIGLNSYEQYF.

The V gene is TRBV3-1, the J gene TRBJ2-2; D possibly corresponds to TRBD2 (7 bases). Germline V gene lookup returns CDR1 LGHDT and CDR2 YNNKEL (reference sequence). V was pared by 3 bases and J by 4 bases, with 18 bases between. This CDR3 comprises 17 residues. In DNA, the CDR3 is TGTGCCAGCAGCCAGTTTTCCGGGGGGCCGAGCACCGGGGAGCTGTTTTTT. Translating gives CASSQFSGGPSTGELFF.

This clonotype was found a few times. The CDR3 region is CASNERGTTDTQYF. The CDR3 DNA sequence: TGTGCCAGCAATGAGCGGGGGACCACAGATACGCAGTATTTT. The V call is TRBV9, the J call TRBJ2-3, with 8 positions matching TRBD2. The V gene end was trimmed by 6 bases and the J gene end by 2 bases; junction bases not matched to a gene: 5. The germline V gene has CDR1 SGDLS and CDR2 YYNGEE. The CDR3 has 14 residues.

This clonotype came up a few times. The V gene is TRBV20-1, the J gene TRBJ1-2; the match to TRBD1 covers 12 bases. The J segment lost 4 bases and the V segment lost 3 bases, leaving 9 bases of the junction unmatched. From germline, CDR1 is DFQATT and CDR2 SNEGSKA (reference sequence). The CDR3 runs to 16 residues. The chain's CDR3 is CSARGTGTGGVYGYTF. In DNA form, the CDR3 reads TGCAGTGCTAGGGGGACCGGGACAGGGGGCGTCTATGGCTACACCTTC.

There are a few counts of this clonotype. The chain carries TRBV6-4 and TRBJ2-5; 7 bases line up with TRBD1. Gene TRBJ2-1 matches the end of the DNA better, so the J call may be wrong. Germline V gene data show CDR1 as MRHNA and CDR2 as SNTAGT. This CDR3 has 15 residues. Written as DNA, the CDR3 is TGTGCCAGCAACCCCGGGACAGCCACTTACAATGAGCAGTTCTTC. It codes for CASNPGTATYNEQFF.

In this sample, this clonotype turned up a few times. The chain joins TRBV7-2 to TRBJ2-4; 15 nucleotides match TRBD2. Germline V gene data show CDR1 as SGHTA and CDR2 as FQGNSA. The CDR3 is 17 amino acids. Unmatched junction bases numbered 10, after V lost 5 bases and J lost 8 bases. CDR3 residues: CASSHRTSGGAGYIQYF. Here the CDR3 DNA reads TGTGCCAGCAGCCACCGGACTAGCGGGGGGGCTGGGTACATTCAGTACTTC. The full variable domain, in which reference TRBV7-2 and TRBJ2-4 provide the parts outside the CDR3, is GAGVSQSPSNKVTEKGKDVELRCDPISGHTALYWYRQSLGQGLEFLIYFQGNSAPDKSGLPSDRFSAERTGGSVSTLTIQRTQQEDSAVYLCASSHRTSGGAGYIQYFGAGTRLSVL.